The T cell receptor (beta chain) described here comes from a study of T cells in Graves' hyperthyroidism and ophthalmopathy. This CDR3 comprises 11 residues. Trimming left V 11 bases short and J 10 bases short, with 15 bases between. From germline, CDR1 is LNHDA and CDR2 SQIVND (reference sequence). TCR beta CDR3 regions were amplified from RNA transcripts. The study used the HTBI primer set for a first-round RT-PCR of the TCR CDR3. MiXCR was run by TCRdb on the multiplex PCR reads, yielding one entry per CDR3 protein. Among some 580,000 distinct CDR3 sequences listed, approximately 15% were seen once.

The source is a woman aged 40 to 49 with Graves' ophthalmopathy. This chain connects TRBV19 to TRBJ1-5, with a tentative D call TRBD1 (6 bases). Sequencing was carried out using blood. In DNA form, the CDR3 reads TGTGCCGGGGGCAGCGAGGGCCCCCAGCATTTT. This gives the protein CAGGSEGPQHF. Looking up the rest from reference TRBV19 and TRBJ1-5 gives the full variable domain: DGGITQSPKYLFRKEGQNVTLSCEQNLNHDAMYWYRQDPGQGLRLIYYSQIVNDFQKGDIAEGYSVSREKKESFPLTVTSAQKNPTAFYLCAGGSEGPQHFGDGTRLSIL.